These 27 T cell receptor beta chains were sequenced from one sample in a study of cytomegalovirus exposure and HLA in healthy donors. PCR was performed using 60 Vbeta and 13 Jbeta primers. Here immunoSEQ multiplex PCR was the method, and the copy in TCRdb shows in-frame clones only, minus some. The table shows 80,000 to 100,000 clones, with approximately 73% occurring only once. The sequencing sample was made of PBMCs. The receptors stem from a man aged 35 to 55 in good health and CMV-seronegative.

The chain links TRBV9 to TRBJ1-2, with D possibly TRBD1 on 5 matching bases. This CDR3 is 13 amino acids long. Trimming stripped 7 bases from V and 2 bases from J, with 12 bases between. Per germline, CDR1 SGDLS and CDR2 YYNGEE. CDR3: CASGLDRNYGYTF. CDR3 DNA sequence: TGTGCCAGCGGCTTAGACAGAAACTATGGCTACACCTTC.

The gene calls are TRBV12-5 and TRBJ2-5; the D gene is possibly TRBD1 (6 bases). Looked up from germline, CDR1 is LGHNT and CDR2 is FRNRAP. This CDR3 is built from 17 residues. V dropped 5 bases and J dropped 5 bases, with 24 bases sitting between them. Here the CDR3 reads CASGQNVAQGSWETQYF. As DNA, the CDR3 is TGTGCTAGTGGTCAAAACGTAGCGCAGGGGTCTTGGGAGACCCAGTACTTC.

This clone was counted a few times. The gene calls are TRBV30 and TRBJ2-3, with D maybe TRBD2 (7 bases). The CDR3 is 15 amino acids. V lost 3 bases and J lost 0, with 13 bases in between. The germline V gene has CDR1 GTSNPN and CDR2 SVGIG (reference sequence). The CDR3 spells CAWSARGPSTDTQYF. CDR3 in DNA: TGTGCCTGGAGCGCGCGGGGGCCCAGCACAGATACGCAGTATTTT.

The chain couples TRBV10-3 to TRBJ2-7, with TRBD1 matching over 8 bases. V dropped 6 bases and J dropped 2; count of bases not matched to a gene: 9. The CDR3 length is 15 residues. Germline assignment: CDR1 ENHRY and CDR2 SYGVKD. For the CDR3, the DNA is TGTGCCATCAGCTTAACAGGGGGTAGGCCCTACGAGCAGTACTTC. Protein sequence: CAISLTGGRPYEQYF.

The rearrangement links TRBV7-9 to TRBJ1-2; a possible D gene is TRBD1 (6 bases). The CDR3 consists of 13 residues. V lost 5 bases, J lost 8 bases, and 15 bases lay in between. The germline CDR1 and CDR2 sequences are SEHNR and FQNEAQ (reference sequence). DNA of the CDR3: TGTGCCAGCAGCATCGCATACAGGGACGGCTACACCTTC. Amino acids: CASSIAYRDGYTF.

Remarks on this clone: The same CDR3 also results from other DNA sequences found in this sample. The chain recombines TRBV9 with TRBJ1-2; D remains unclear. V dropped 2 bases and J dropped 2 bases, with 7 bases sitting between them. The CDR3 length is 13 residues. Germline V gene data show CDR1 as SGDLS and CDR2 as YYNGEE. The CDR3 sequence is CASSVGGNYGYTF. In DNA form, the CDR3 reads TGTGCCAGCAGCGTTGGAGGGAACTATGGCTACACCTTC.

This sequence joins TRBV7-8 and TRBJ2-7, with D unresolved. Trimming left V 1 base short and J 1 base short, with 5 bases between. The CDR3 consists of 13 residues. Germline loops: CDR1 SGHVS, CDR2 FQNEAQ. CDR3 amino acids: CASSLGRSYEQYF. CDR3 nucleotides: TGTGCCAGCAGCTTAGGGAGATCCTACGAGCAGTACTTC.

J is TRBJ2-5 and V is TRBV15; no clear D. V lost 1 base to trimming and J lost 1 base, with 4 bases between them. The CDR3 loop spans 13 amino acids. Germline V gene sequence: CDR1 LNHNV, CDR2 YYDKDF (reference sequence). CDR3 sequence (DNA): TGTGCCACCAGCAGAGCTGTCCAAGAGACCCAGTACTTC. Translation gives CATSRAVQETQYF.

This chain connects TRBV6-6 to TRBJ2-6; D remains unclear. Germline CDR1 is MNHNY and CDR2 is SVGAGI (reference sequence). The CDR3 runs 13 residues. V was shortened by 7 bases and J by 0 bases, with 4 bases between the two germline ends. In DNA, the CDR3 is TGTGCCAGCATTAACTCTGGGGCCAACGTCCTGACTTTC. Its protein is CASINSGANVLTF.

The chain couples TRBV29-1 to TRBJ2-1; 9 bases align to TRBD2. The CDR3 has 13 amino acids. Germline CDR1 reads SQVTM; CDR2 reads ANQGSEA. V lost 2 bases, J lost 4 bases, and 0 bases stayed unmatched. The CDR3 sequence is CSVELAGYNEQFF. Written as DNA, the CDR3 is TGCAGCGTTGAACTAGCGGGGTACAATGAGCAGTTCTTC.

The chain couples TRBV19 to TRBJ1-6; D remains ambiguous. The CDR3 is made up of 16 amino acids. V was trimmed by 1 base and J by 11 bases, leaving 18 bases between them. Germline values: CDR1 LNHDA, CDR2 SQIVND (reference sequence). The CDR3 DNA reads as TGTGCCAGTAGTATAGGAGCACGGGGATCCGGGACACCCCTCCACTTT. Translated: CASSIGARGSGTPLHF.

Turning to this clone: The sample carries other DNA sequences with the same CDR3. This chain joins TRBV9 and TRBJ2-3; D uncertain. Germline V gene lookup returns CDR1 SGDLS and CDR2 YYNGEE. This CDR3 is 13 amino acids long. Trimming stripped 0 bases from V and 2 bases from J, with 4 bases between. CDR3: CASSVVLTDTQYF. The CDR3 nucleotides read TGTGCCAGCAGCGTAGTACTCACAGATACGCAGTATTTT.

The chain recombines TRBV7-9 with TRBJ2-5; TRBD1 matches at 7 bases. The V gene end was trimmed by 2 bases and the J gene end by 2 bases; junction bases not matched to a gene: 5. Germline loops: CDR1 SEHNR, CDR2 FQNEAQ (reference sequence). This CDR3 has 15 amino acids. CDR3 coding DNA: TGTGCCAGCAGCTTACAGGGACAGCCACAAGAGACCCAGTACTTC. It encodes CASSLQGQPQETQYF. The whole variable domain, filled in from reference TRBV7-9 and TRBJ2-5, reads DTGVSQNPRHKITKRGQNVTFRCDPISEHNRLYWYRQTLGQGPEFLTYFQNEAQLEKSRLLSDRFSAERPKGSFSTLEIQRTEQGDSAMYLCASSLQGQPQETQYFGPGTRLLVL.

Comment on this clone: Distinct nucleotide sequences in the sample also encode this CDR3. J is TRBJ2-7 and V is TRBV6-5; 7 nucleotides align to TRBD2. CDR3 length: 14 amino acids. Trimming removed 0 bases from V and 2 bases from J; junction bases left unmatched: 1. In germline, CDR1 is MNHEY, CDR2 SVGAGI. CDR3 nucleotide sequence: TGTGCCAGCAGTTACTCGGCGGGGGCCTACGAGCAGTACTTC. It yields the protein CASSYSAGAYEQYF.

The V call is TRBV2, the J call TRBJ1-2; D ambiguous. The CDR3 extends over 10 amino acids. V was cut by 7 bases and J by 4 bases, with 4 bases left in between. Germline loops: CDR1 SNHLY, CDR2 FYNNEI. The CDR3 loop reads CASNIYGYTF. Here the CDR3 DNA reads TGTGCCAGCAACATCTATGGCTACACCTTC.

This chain links TRBV5-1 with TRBJ2-1; D is uncertain. Trimming left V 4 bases short and J 4 bases short, with 21 bases between. Looked up from germline, CDR1 is SGHRS and CDR2 is YFSETQ. The CDR3 extends over 17 amino acids. The CDR3: CASSHALPGSLYNEQFF. CDR3 nucleotide sequence: TGCGCCAGCAGCCACGCACTGCCGGGTAGCCTATACAATGAGCAGTTCTTC.

This clone appeared once. This chain connects TRBV9 to TRBJ1-3; 7 positions agree with TRBD1. The V gene end was trimmed by 4 bases and the J gene end by 4 bases; junction bases not matched to a gene: 11. CDR1 and CDR2 from the germline V gene are SGDLS and YYNGEE. This CDR3 has 16 amino acids. The CDR3 nucleotides read TGTGCCAGCAGCACCCAACAGGGGTCGGGGGGAAACACCATATATTTT. Amino acid sequence: CASSTQQGSGGNTIYF.

On this clone itself: The sample holds other DNA sequences that translate to the same CDR3. The V gene is TRBV4-1, the J gene TRBJ2-1; D perhaps matches TRBD2 (6 bases). This CDR3 region has 14 residues. CDR1 MGHRA and CDR2 YSYEKL come from the germline V gene. V was clipped by 4 bases and J by 3 bases, with 10 bases between them. In nucleotides, the CDR3 is TGCGCCAGCAGCCCCGGGGGAGACTACAATGAGCAGTTCTTC. Protein sequence: CASSPGGDYNEQFF.

The gene calls are TRBV9 and TRBJ1-2; 7 bases are a match to TRBD1. The junction had 3 bases not matched to a gene; V was cut back by 2 bases and J by 2 bases. Germline lookup yields CDR1 SGDLS and CDR2 YYNGEE. The CDR3 has 14 amino acids. CDR3 coding DNA: TGTGCCAGCAGCGTGGGGACAGCAAACTATGGCTACACCTTC. Its protein is CASSVGTANYGYTF.

Only one count was recorded for this clone. CDR3 sequence (DNA): TGTGCCAGCAGCCACGGGACTAGCGGGGGTGGACCCCTCTGGGCGCAGTACTTC. Translation gives CASSHGTSGGGPLWAQYF. The chain employs TRBV13 and TRBJ2-7; TRBD2 matches 14 bases. The J segment lost 9 bases and the V segment lost 5 bases, leaving 18 bases of the junction unmatched. The CDR3 sequence is 18 residues long. Germline values: CDR1 PRHDT, CDR2 FYEKMQ (reference sequence).

The count of this clone is one. V and J are TRBV19 and TRBJ1-1; possible D gene TRBD1, 6 bases. V lost 3 bases to trimming and J lost 4 bases, with 12 bases between them. There are 14 residues in the CDR3. CDR1 and CDR2 from the germline V gene are LNHDA and SQIVND (reference sequence). The CDR3 is CASSILGGGTEAFF. The CDR3 nucleotides read TGTGCCAGTAGTATTTTAGGGGGGGGCACTGAAGCTTTCTTT.

This clone turned up a few times. This chain connects TRBV29-1 to TRBJ2-7, with 9 bases matching TRBD1. CDR3 length equals 14 residues. Germline CDR1 is SQVTM and CDR2 is ANQGSEA. Trimming removed 6 bases from V and 4 bases from J; junction bases left unmatched: 10. The CDR3 sequence: CSVWGQGLNYEQYF. DNA of the CDR3: TGCAGCGTCTGGGGACAGGGCCTCAATTACGAGCAGTACTTC.

The rearrangement joins TRBV5-5 to TRBJ2-2; D unresolved. V lost 6 bases to trimming and J lost 1 base, with 10 bases between them. The CDR3 covers 14 residues. Per the germline V gene, CDR1 is SGHKS and CDR2 is YYEKEE (reference sequence). CDR3 in DNA: TGTGCCAGCACCGCGGAGTGGAACACCGGGGAGCTGTTTTTT. This codes for CASTAEWNTGELFF.

CDR3 in DNA: TGTGCCAGCAGCTTTGCGAGGAATGAAAAACTGTTTTTT. Residues: CASSFARNEKLFF. The chain has TRBV11-1 and TRBJ1-4; the D is unclear. The V end lost 3 bases, the J end lost 5 bases, and 7 bases lay between the germline ends. The CDR3 is made up of 13 amino acids. Germline values: CDR1 SGHAT, CDR2 FQDESV (reference sequence). Filled out from reference TRBV11-1 and TRBJ1-4, the complete variable domain reads EAEVAQSPRYKITEKSQAVAFWCDPISGHATLYWYRQILGQGPELLVQFQDESVVDDSQLPKDRFSAERLKGVDSTLKIQPAELGDSAMYLCASSFARNEKLFFGSGTQLSVL.

The chain joins TRBV5-6 to TRBJ2-5; 8 bases align to TRBD2. Germline CDR1 reads SGHDT; CDR2 reads YYEEEE. Unmatched junction bases numbered 9, after V lost 9 bases and J lost 5 bases. This CDR3 has 13 residues. The CDR3: CATPRGARETQYF. CDR3 DNA: TGTGCCACCCCGCGGGGGGCCCGGGAGACCCAGTACTTC.

The V and J genes are TRBV7-9 and TRBJ2-2; 9 bases match TRBD1. V lost 3 bases, J lost 6 bases, and 8 bases stayed unmatched. The CDR3 has 16 residues. Germline CDR1 is SEHNR and CDR2 is FQNEAQ (reference sequence). The CDR3 coding sequence is TGTGCCAGCAGCTTTCTTGGACAGGGGCCTGCCGGGGAGCTGTTTTTT. Translated, it gives CASSFLGQGPAGELFF.

The genes are TRBV5-1 and TRBJ1-1; TRBD1 aligns across 9 bases. V lost 5 bases and J lost 7; bases outside the gene matches: 6. The germline gives CDR1 SGHRS, CDR2 YFSETQ. CDR3 length: 13 amino acids. The CDR3 DNA follows: TGCGCCAGCAGGCGGACAGGGGAAGGTGAAGCTTTCTTT. This translates into CASRRTGEGEAFF.